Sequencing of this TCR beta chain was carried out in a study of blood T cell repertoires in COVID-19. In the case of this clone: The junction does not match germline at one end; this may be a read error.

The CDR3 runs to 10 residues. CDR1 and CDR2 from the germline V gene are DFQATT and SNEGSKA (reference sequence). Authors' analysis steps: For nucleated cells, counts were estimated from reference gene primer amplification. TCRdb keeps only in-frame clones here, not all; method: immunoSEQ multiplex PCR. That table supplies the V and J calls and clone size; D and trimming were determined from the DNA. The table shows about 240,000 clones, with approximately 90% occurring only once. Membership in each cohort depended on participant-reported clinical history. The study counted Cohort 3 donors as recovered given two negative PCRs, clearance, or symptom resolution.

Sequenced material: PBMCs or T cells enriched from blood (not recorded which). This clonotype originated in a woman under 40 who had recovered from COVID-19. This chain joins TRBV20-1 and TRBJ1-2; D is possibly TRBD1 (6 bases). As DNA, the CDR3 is TGCAGTGTTCCGACCGACAGGCAATCCTTC. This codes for CSVPTDRQSF.